The T cell receptor beta chain described here comes from a study of cytomegalovirus exposure and HLA in healthy donors. Findings and limits, study-wide: A classifier reportedly called cytomegalovirus status with high sensitivity and specificity. TCR beta chain V- and J-gene trimming was linked, in a later analysis, to a missense variant in DCLRE1C. When presence/absence was analysed, sequencing depth was taken to be roughly uniform across donors.

It was with 60 Vbeta and 13 Jbeta primers that the PCR ran. Only in-frame clones appear in the TCRdb table, and some are missing; sequencing was by immunoSEQ multiplex PCR. The data hold some 180,000 clones, with roughly 87% observed a single time. Of note for this clone: Its antigen is not identified.

Sequencing used PBMCs. The sequence came from a girl less than two years old in good health and CMV-seronegative.

CDR3 sequence: CASSVGRVYTQYF. The CDR3 region has the DNA TGCGCCAGCAGCGTTGGGCGGGTGTATACGCAGTATTTT. The J gene is TRBJ2-3, the V gene TRBV5-1, with D possibly being TRBD2 (5 bases). CDR1 SGHRS and CDR2 YFSETQ come from the germline V gene. With 4 bases removed from V and 7 bases from J, the gap between germline ends came to 13 bases. There are 13 residues in the CDR3. The full variable domain, rest sourced from reference TRBV5-1 and TRBJ2-3, is KAGVTQTPRYLIKTRGQQVTLSCSPISGHRSVSWYQQTPGQGLQFLFEYFSETQRNKGNFPGRFSGRQFSNSRSEMNVSTLELGDSALYLCASSVGRVYTQYFGPGTRLTVL.